Below are 14 T cell receptor beta chains sequenced from a single sample in a study of cytomegalovirus exposure and HLA in healthy donors. Repertoires were generated with immunoSEQ multiplex PCR, while TCRdb's copy carries only in-frame clones and drops some. The repertoire holds some 150,000 clones, with around 90% as singletons. Sequenced input: PBMCs. The receptor set was obtained from a woman under 30 in good health and CMV-seropositive.

The chain recombines TRBV5-6 with TRBJ2-3, with TRBD2 matching 10 bases. Trimming at V came to 3 bases and at J to 2 bases, leaving 6 bases not matched to a gene. This CDR3 spans 16 amino acids. Looked up from germline, CDR1 is SGHDT and CDR2 is YYEEEE. For the CDR3, the DNA is TGTGCCAGCAGCTCCACTAGCGGGACCCTCACAGATACGCAGTATTTT. Its protein is CASSSTSGTLTDTQYF.

V usage is TRBV30 and J usage is TRBJ2-3; TRBD2 matches at 12 bases. With 3 bases clipped from V and 4 bases from J, the junction kept 11 bases outside the gene matches. CDR1 is GTSNPN, CDR2 SVGIG, per germline (reference sequence). The CDR3 sequence is 17 residues long. The CDR3 DNA follows: TGTGCCTGGAGGAACCCCCGGGCTAGCGGGAGGGCAGATACGCAGTATTTT. Its translation is CAWRNPRASGRADTQYF.

The chain employs TRBV5-1 and TRBJ1-1, with 7 nucleotides matching TRBD1. The CDR3 is 14 residues long. Trimming removed 2 bases from V and 2 bases from J; junction bases left unmatched: 3. CDR1 SGHRS and CDR2 YFSETQ come from the germline V gene. In DNA, the CDR3 is TGCGCCAGCAGCTTCCGACAGGGCAACACTGAAGCTTTCTTT. Its translation is CASSFRQGNTEAFF.

V gene TRBV30 combines with J gene TRBJ2-5; TRBD2 matches at 10 bases. The CDR3 covers 14 residues. Germline-derived CDR1 and CDR2 are GTSNPN and SVGIG (reference sequence). The V gene end was trimmed by 2 bases and the J gene end by 5 bases; junction bases not matched to a gene: 5. This CDR3 is CAWSLLAGWETQYF. Written as DNA, the CDR3 is TGTGCCTGGAGTCTACTAGCGGGATGGGAGACCCAGTACTTC.

The CDR3 spells CASSLAGGTQPQHF. CDR3 bases: TGTGCCAGCAGTTTGGCGGGGGGGACTCAGCCCCAGCATTTT. The chain combines TRBV28 with TRBJ1-5, with D maybe TRBD1 (5 bases). The CDR3 spans 14 residues. V was clipped by 3 bases and J by 6 bases, with 12 bases between them. Germline assignment: CDR1 MDHEN and CDR2 SYDVKM.

This chain uses TRBV11-3 with TRBJ1-3; no definite D call. V lost 1 base, J lost 0 bases, and 10 bases lay in between. The germline V gene encodes CDR1 SGHNT and CDR2 YENEEA. The CDR3 has 16 amino acids. The CDR3 spells CASSLAQVYSGNTIYF. In nucleotides, the CDR3 is TGTGCCAGCAGCTTAGCGCAGGTGTACTCTGGAAACACCATATATTTT.

This rearrangement joins TRBV13 to TRBJ2-3, with 9 bases aligning to TRBD2. Unmatched junction bases numbered 10, after V lost 5 bases and J lost 1 base. Germline assignment: CDR1 PRHDT and CDR2 FYEKMQ (reference sequence). This CDR3 has 17 residues. The CDR3 bases are TGTGCCAGCAGCGCGGAGGCTAGCGGGATGGGCACAGATACGCAGTATTTT. As protein: CASSAEASGMGTDTQYF.

The rearrangement links TRBV15 to TRBJ2-7; TRBD1 is a possible D gene (6 bases). Germline V gene lookup returns CDR1 LNHNV and CDR2 YYDKDF (reference sequence). The CDR3 runs to 15 residues. The V end was cut by 0 bases, the J end by 5 bases, with 14 bases between. The DNA for the CDR3 is TGTGCCACCAGCAGAGACTCCACAGGGACCGACGAGCAGTACTTC. This codes for CATSRDSTGTDEQYF.

The CDR3 DNA sequence: TGTGCCAGTTGCGGGAATAGACTAGGCCAGCGGGAAGGGGATACGCAGTATTTT. This translates into CASCGNRLGQREGDTQYF. This rearrangement joins TRBV19 to TRBJ2-3, with 7 bases identical to TRBD2. The CDR3 is made up of 18 amino acids. Germline CDR1 is LNHDA and CDR2 is SQIVND (reference sequence). Losses at the gene ends were 8 bases for V and 6 bases for J; bases not matched to a gene: 23.

This clone was seen once. This chain connects TRBV6-6 to TRBJ1-3; maybe TRBD1 (5 bases). The germline CDR1 and CDR2 sequences are MNHNY and SVGAGI (reference sequence). The CDR3 sequence is 14 residues long. The V and J ends lost 2 bases and 1 base respectively, with 6 bases between them. CDR3 region: CASSYDSSGNTIYF. CDR3 sequence (DNA): TGTGCCAGCAGTTACGACAGTTCTGGAAACACCATATATTTT.

Only one count was recorded for this clone. The rearrangement joins TRBV18 to TRBJ1-2, with TRBD1 matching 7 bases. CDR3 size: 14 residues. From germline, CDR1 is KGHSH and CDR2 LQKENI. The junction had 2 bases not matched to a gene; V was cut back by 2 bases and J by 2 bases. The CDR3 coding sequence is TGTGCCAGCTCACCAGGACAGGAAAACTATGGCTACACCTTC. It is translated as CASSPGQENYGYTF.

V is TRBV5-1 and J is TRBJ2-7, with TRBD2 matching over 16 bases. Germline CDR1 and CDR2: SGHRS and YFSETQ. The length of the CDR3 is 19 residues. V gave up 4 bases and J gave up 4 bases; unmatched junction bases: 14. CDR3 in DNA: TGCGCCAGCAGCCCATCGGGACTAGCGGGAGGGCTGGCTGGGTACGAGCAGTACTTC. This codes for CASSPSGLAGGLAGYEQYF.

This chain uses TRBV6-6 with TRBJ1-1; TRBD1 might be the D (5 bases). Germline lookup yields CDR1 MNHNY and CDR2 SVGAGI (reference sequence). Trimming cost V 4 bases and J 8 bases, with 20 bases left between them. This CDR3 contains 15 residues. The CDR3 nucleotides are TGTGCCAGCAGTTCCAACGAATTTTGGGGGGGAGAAGCTTTCTTT. Residues: CASSSNEFWGGEAFF.

The chain employs TRBV6-5 and TRBJ2-7; 12 bases fit TRBD2. Germline V lookup: CDR1 MNHEY, CDR2 SVGAGI. There are 15 residues in the CDR3. V gave up 2 bases and J gave up 5 bases; unmatched junction bases: 4. The CDR3 nucleotides are TGTGCCAGCAGTTACCGGACTAGCGGGACCCACGAGCAGTACTTC. Protein sequence: CASSYRTSGTHEQYF.